This T cell receptor (beta chain) was recovered during a study of T cell responses to AZD1222 COVID-19 vaccine. Background on the study: Second-dose recipients at about 4 or about 12 weeks were treated as one pooled group.

The germline V gene encodes CDR1 LNHDA and CDR2 SQIVND (reference sequence). Unmatched junction bases numbered 5, after V lost 4 bases and J lost 2 bases. The CDR3 loop spans 15 amino acids. TCRdb's table, derived via immunoSEQ multiplex PCR, lists solely in-frame clones and lacks some. The data show some 130,000 clones, 86% seen once. The V gene is TRBV19, the J gene TRBJ1-2, with 9 nucleotides matching TRBD1. The sample was peripheral blood, taken on day 0 of AZD1222 vaccination. The source is an adult in good health. The CDR3, as DNA: TGTGCCAGTAGTAGCCTGGGGACAGGGAACTATGGCTACACCTTC. This gives the protein CASSSLGTGNYGYTF.